The TCR beta chain under discussion was sequenced for a study of beta chain features in type 1 diabetes (dated by TCRdb to 2016 to 2019). Turning to the overall study: Mean age, gender distribution, total cell number and subset yield were not different between patients and healthy donors. A total of under 120,000,000 sorted cells were examined across all samples, and RNA yield correlated strongly with the number of cells per subset. The study compared the TCRB repertoires of sorted circulating CD4+ T cell subsets in recently diagnosed type 1 diabetes patients with those in matched healthy donors. Whereas all 30 or so donors provided naive and central memory subsets, regulatory and stem cell-like memory subsets were isolated from just 8 patients and roughly 8 healthy donors. The study at large found these results: Because small numbers of individuals were included in the HLA sub-analyses, any influence of HLA type on TCRB rearrangement was left unresolved. Shorter templates might have been favored by PCR, but patient and control samples were amplified and corrected together, so both groups would have been affected equally by any skew. Patients with type 1 diabetes made fewer insertions and deleted more nucleotides at VDJ recombination sites, implying thymic rearrangement abnormalities. Naive, central memory and regulatory TCRB repertoires appeared to be more alike among patients than among healthy donors. Because cDNA rather than genomic DNA was sequenced, highly expressing activated cells could have been over-represented, although no difference in activation and CD3 levels was found between groups. A moderate but significant shortening of TCRB CDR3 length was observed in type 1 diabetes patients in all four CD4+ subsets.

A single peripheral blood draw of 95 to 150 mL on average was collected from each donor into heparinised tubes. Naive, central memory, regulatory and stem cell-like memory CD4+ T cells were sorted on a BD FACSAria II using a panel including CD45RO, CCR7, CD25, CD127, CD95 and CD27. Every sorted population had a purity above 95%. PBMCs were isolated immediately by Lymphoprep density gradient centrifugation and stained directly without culture. To minimize batch effects, samples were stained and sorted in pairs, one healthy donor with one patient per experiment. The High Capacity cDNA Reverse Transcription Kit was used to reverse transcribe all of the isolated RNA, meaning that expressed TCRB transcripts were what got sequenced. Deep immunoSEQ sequencing was applied to naive, central memory and regulatory T cell samples, giving an average of roughly 3.6 million total reads per sample. After sorted cells were lysed in RLT buffer, RNA was extracted with DNase-treated RNeasy Micro or Mini kits, with the choice depending on cell number. Each cell subset was processed separately to prevent cross-contamination, with patient and healthy donor samples processed together. TCRB sequences were amplified from cDNA with the immunoSEQ multiplex PCR, producing 87-bp fragments spanning the CDR3 region. Sequencing of the amplicons was done on the Illumina HiSeq platform. Per the source publication's procedure: Synthetic template baselines were used to correct PCR bias computationally, reads within Hamming distance 2 were collapsed together, and singletons that could not be merged were discarded. By aligning reads against IMGT, V, D and J genes, CDR3 length, and insertions or deletions at six rearrangement sites were assigned. Clonotype counts were normalized to sorted cell number within each subset before computing true diversity and Gini coefficients with the tcR R package. The overlap coefficient, calculated on TCRB nucleotide sequences, was used to quantify repertoire sharing. Out-of-frame TCRB sequences from naive cells were analyzed as a proxy for the pre-selection repertoire. TCRdb re-hosts the immuneACCESS table, in-frame sequences only. Its copies lack some clones; in the studies checked, an unresolved V gene accounts for under half of them, and the cause for the rest is not known. V, J and clone size derive from that table, while D and trimming were established from the DNA sequence. The sample table holds a few hundred thousand clones, of which around 12% were seen once. Around 0.01% of the sample goes to the ten largest clones.

As concerns this clone: The specificity of this receptor is unknown. Base quality data are lacking; no much larger clone is found one base away.

The junction shows trimming of 7 bases on V and 4 bases on J, plus 11 bases between the germline ends. CDR1 and CDR2, per the germline V gene, are SNHLY and FYNNEI. Including the terminal cysteine and phenylalanine, the CDR3 comprises 13 residues. CDR3 DNA is the only sequence kept; it has 39 bases, read in frame from the first base. The source of this sequence is a woman between 18 and 30 years old with type 1 diabetes. Sample: naive CD4+ T cells from blood. The cell subset or site label here, explained by the study, means: true naive CD4+ T cells. The V gene is TRBV2 and the J gene is TRBJ2-1, with TRBD1 tentatively as D gene (6 bases match). For the CDR3, the sequence is CASNRDTYNEQFF. The nucleotide sequence reads as follows: TGTGCCAGCAATCGGGACACTTACAATGAGCAGTTCTTC.